The text below deals with one T cell receptor (beta chain). The data were taken from a study of response to subunit inactivated influenza vaccine. In TCRdb, the RT-PCR reads were re-called with MiXCR into one record per CDR3 protein. The data hold 300,000 to 350,000 distinct CDR3 sequences, with around 20% observed a single time. CDR3 length: 12 amino acids. Per germline, CDR1 MDHEN and CDR2 SYDVKM. The V gene lost 5 bases and the J gene lost 4 bases, with 8 bases spanning the gap. This receptor was obtained from a man between 50 and 69 years old who received an inactivated influenza vaccine. This material consisted of PBMCs from blood, taken about 19 months after vaccination. The rearrangement uses TRBV28 and TRBJ1-2, with TRBD1 as a possible D gene (5 bases). This chain's CDR3 is CASSRQTYGYTF. DNA of the CDR3: TGTGCCAGCAGTCGACAGACCTATGGCTACACCTTC.